A selection of T cell receptor beta chains follows, all from one sample in a study of vaccination and CD4 T cells after COVID-19. TCRdb re-analysed the PCR reads in MiXCR, keeping a single row per CDR3 protein. The top ten hold 8.5% to 10% of the sample, which has around 21,000 distinct CDR3 sequences, 60% seen once. These receptors lack a known antigen. The sequences come from CD4+ T cells from blood, cultured in vitro, collected after SARS-CoV-2 vaccination. The receptors were gathered from a human donor who had recovered from COVID-19. The CDR3 runs from the conserved cysteine through the conserved F or W. D genes are given only for firm matches. Size is omitted from some rows. Given values are once, few, many or a class for expanded clones.

v_gene	len	j_gene	d_gene	abundance	CDR3nt	CDR3aa
TRBV6-2/TRBV6-3	14	TRBJ1-5	NA	NA	TGTGCCAGCAAGAAAGGGGGATTTAATCAGCCCCAGCATTTT	CASKKGGFNQPQHF
TRBV2	19	TRBJ2-1	TRBD2	NA	TGTGCCAGCAGGGCTGGACTAGCGGGGGGACCTTCGAATTACAATGAGCAGTTCTTC	CASRAGLAGGPSNYNEQFF
TRBV19	12	TRBJ1-2	NA	NA	TGTGCCAGTAGTATAGTCGACCGTGGCTACACCTTC	CASSIVDRGYTF
TRBV7-8	15	TRBJ2-7	NA	NA	TGTGCCAGCAGCCCGCGGACGCAGAGCTCCTACGAGCAGTACTTC	CASSPRTQSSYEQYF
TRBV2	15	TRBJ1-5	TRBD1	few	TGTGCCAGCAGTGAACAGGGACAGGGCAATCAGCCCCAGCATTTT	CASSEQGQGNQPQHF
TRBV30	15	TRBJ2-3	TRBD2	NA	TGTGCCTTAGGGGCTAGCGGGGAGTACACAGATACGCAGTATTTT	CALGASGEYTDTQYF
TRBV20-1	11	TRBJ1-1	NA	NA	TGCAGTGCTAGTCTGGAGGCCCCAGCTTTCTTT	CSASLEAPAFF
TRBV7-2	13	TRBJ1-1	NA	NA	TGTGCCAGCAGCCAGGGGCAGAACACTGAAGCTTTCTTT	CASSQGQNTEAFF
TRBV19	16	TRBJ1-5	NA	NA	TGTGCCAGTAGTACGATCAGTGGGCCGGGGAATCAGCCCCAGCATTTT	CASSTISGPGNQPQHF
TRBV6-1	14	TRBJ2-3	NA	NA	TGTGCCAGCACCGGGACGCGTAGCACAGATACGCAGTATTTT	CASTGTRSTDTQYF
TRBV7-2	13	TRBJ1-5	NA	NA	TGTGCCAGCAGCTCCTTTTCCAATCAGCCCCAGCATTTT	CASSSFSNQPQHF
TRBV2	14	TRBJ1-2	NA	few	TGTGCCAGCAGTGAAGCCTGGACAGTAAGTGGCTACACCTTC	CASSEAWTVSGYTF
TRBV6-1	17	TRBJ2-7	NA	few	TGTGCCAGCAGGCGAACGGGTGGCGGGTCCGAACTCTACGAGCAGTACTTC	CASRRTGGGSELYEQYF
TRBV7-2	15	TRBJ2-5	TRBD2	once	TGTGCCAGCAGCCAGACTAGCGGGCTGGCGGAGACCCAGTACTTC	CASSQTSGLAETQYF
TRBV6-5	16	TRBJ1-2	TRBD1	NA	TGTGCCAGCAGTTACCAAGCTATCACAGGGGTGGGAGGCTACACCTTC	CASSYQAITGVGGYTF